Below, 31 T cell receptor beta chains from the same sample are listed, as sequenced in a study of vaccination effects on CD4 cells after COVID-19. Sequenced by immunoSEQ multiplex PCR; TCRdb stores in-frame clones only, minus some. Among fewer than 25,000 clones listed, approximately 70% were seen once. These receptors' antigens are unknown. CD4+ T cells specific for antigen were expanded with viral peptide pools by the ViraFEST assay before sequencing. Culture lasted roughly eleven days before CD4+ T cell isolation. Vaccine recipients lacked prior SARS-CoV-2 infection and had negative nucleocapsid antibodies. The sequencing used CD4+ T cells from PBMCs cultured with HCoV-OC43 spike peptides, collected before COVID-19 vaccination. Documented subset: HCoV-OC43 spike overlapping peptide pool stimulation. The source of these receptors is a human donor who received a COVID-19 vaccine.

This sequence joins TRBV2 and TRBJ2-3, with 14 positions matching TRBD2. Germline lookup yields CDR1 SNHLY and CDR2 FYNNEI. This CDR3 spans 18 amino acids. Trimming at V came to 5 bases and at J to 0 bases, leaving 7 bases not matched to a gene. The chain's CDR3 is CASSTGTSGSPSTDTQYF. The CDR3 DNA is TGTGCCAGCAGTACCGGGACTAGCGGGAGCCCTAGCACAGATACGCAGTATTTT.

This sequence joins TRBV7-8 and TRBJ2-1, with 8 bases aligning to TRBD2. This CDR3 has 18 residues. V dropped 1 base and J dropped 5; count of bases not matched to a gene: 13. Germline CDR1 reads SGHVS; CDR2 reads FQNEAQ. In DNA form, the CDR3 reads TGTGCCAGCAGCTTAGTGGGACTAGATCTCGCCGGTAACAATGAGCAGTTCTTC. Its translation is CASSLVGLDLAGNNEQFF.

There are a few counts of this clone. The rearrangement links TRBV2 to TRBJ2-5, with TRBD2 matching over 11 bases. Germline V gene data show CDR1 as SNHLY and CDR2 as FYNNEI. This CDR3 is 15 amino acids long. Unmatched junction bases numbered 6, after V lost 5 bases and J lost 4 bases. CDR3 protein: CASSPGTSGLETQYF. CDR3 DNA sequence: TGTGCCAGCAGTCCCGGGACTAGCGGCCTAGAGACCCAGTACTTC. The full variable domain, rest sourced from reference TRBV2 and TRBJ2-5, is EPEVTQTPSHQVTQMGQEVILRCVPISNHLYFYWYRQILGQKVEFLVSFYNNEISEKSEIFDDQFSVERPDGSNFTLKIRSTKLEDSAMYFCASSPGTSGLETQYFGPGTRLLVL.

CDR3 nucleotides: TGTGCCAGCAGTTACTCGCAGGGTTCACCCTACGAGCAGTACTTC. Translated: CASSYSQGSPYEQYF. This sequence joins TRBV6-5 and TRBJ2-7; D is possibly TRBD1 (5 bases). Trimming stripped 0 bases from V and 2 bases from J, with 11 bases between. CDR1 and CDR2 (germline): MNHEY, SVGAGI. This CDR3 is built from 15 residues.

The rearrangement uses TRBV5-1 and TRBJ1-1, with D unclear. The CDR3 contains 14 residues. The ends were cut back, 5 bases at V and 6 bases at J, with 17 bases in the middle. Germline V CDR1 and CDR2: SGHRS, YFSETQ. The CDR3 sequence: CASRPERNRAEAFF. In nucleotides, the CDR3 is TGCGCCAGCAGACCAGAAAGAAATCGCGCTGAAGCTTTCTTT.

The J gene is TRBJ2-1, the V gene TRBV19, with TRBD2 matching 11 bases. CDR3 length: 15 amino acids. The V segment lost 6 bases and the J segment 6 bases; nucleotides outside the gene matches: 7. Germline V lookup: CDR1 LNHDA, CDR2 SQIVND (reference sequence). CDR3 residues: CASRTTSGGINEQFF. The CDR3 DNA reads as TGTGCCAGTAGAACAACTAGCGGGGGCATCAATGAGCAGTTCTTC. Drawing the rest from reference TRBV19 and TRBJ2-1, the complete variable domain is DGGITQSPKYLFRKEGQNVTLSCEQNLNHDAMYWYRQDPGQGLRLIYYSQIVNDFQKGDIAEGYSVSREKKESFPLTVTSAQKNPTAFYLCASRTTSGGINEQFFGPGTRLTVL.

J is TRBJ1-1 and V is TRBV25-1, with D unclear. Trimming took 9 bases from V and 1 from J, leaving 9 bases between them. The CDR3 has 12 residues. In germline, CDR1 is MGHDK, CDR2 SYGVNS. This chain's CDR3 is CASLRGNTEAFF. As DNA, the CDR3 is TGTGCCAGTTTACGTGGGAACACTGAAGCTTTCTTT.

The chain combines TRBV6-6 with TRBJ1-2, with 7 bases that match TRBD1. The CDR3 extends over 15 amino acids. Germline V CDR1 and CDR2: MNHNY, SVGAGI (reference sequence). Trimming removed 6 bases from V and 2 bases from J; junction bases left unmatched: 9. CDR3 sequence reads: CASSSPGQANYGYTF. The CDR3 DNA is TGTGCCAGCAGCTCACCCGGACAGGCCAACTATGGCTACACCTTC.

The V call is TRBV4-1, the J call TRBJ1-1; D gene uncertain. CDR3 length: 17 residues. Trimming stripped 0 bases from V and 3 bases from J, with 17 bases between. Germline V lookup: CDR1 MGHRA, CDR2 YSYEKL. The CDR3: CASSQDSPVLGDTEAFF. CDR3 in DNA: TGCGCCAGCAGCCAAGATAGCCCCGTCTTGGGTGACACTGAAGCTTTCTTT.

The gene calls are TRBV19 and TRBJ2-6; D gene uncertain. Germline loops: CDR1 LNHDA, CDR2 SQIVND (reference sequence). V was trimmed by 8 bases and J by 2 bases, leaving 13 bases between them. This CDR3 comprises 15 residues. The CDR3 coding sequence is TGTGCCAGTTCCCTCTGGTTTGCTGGGGCCAACGTCCTGACTTTC. Its translation is CASSLWFAGANVLTF.

This sequence joins TRBV19 and TRBJ1-6; 10 bases match TRBD1. This CDR3 comprises 14 residues. Germline assignment: CDR1 LNHDA and CDR2 SQIVND (reference sequence). The junction had 5 bases not matched to a gene; V was cut back by 6 bases and J by 9 bases. DNA for the CDR3: TGTGCCAGTAGCTCCGGGACAGGGGCTTCACCCCTCCACTTT. Its protein is CASSSGTGASPLHF. The full variable domain, completed using reference TRBV19 and TRBJ1-6, is DGGITQSPKYLFRKEGQNVTLSCEQNLNHDAMYWYRQDPGQGLRLIYYSQIVNDFQKGDIAEGYSVSREKKESFPLTVTSAQKNPTAFYLCASSSGTGASPLHFGNGTRLTVT.

This clone turned up a few times. J is TRBJ2-7 and V is TRBV10-1; 11 bases line up with TRBD1. The V gene end was trimmed by 3 bases and the J gene end by 5 bases; junction bases not matched to a gene: 3. CDR1 is WNHNN and CDR2 is SYGVQD in the germline V gene (reference sequence). The CDR3 contains 14 residues. This CDR3 is CASSDGQGANEQYF. The CDR3 DNA is TGCGCCAGCAGTGATGGACAGGGGGCGAACGAGCAGTACTTC.

This chain joins TRBV4-1 and TRBJ2-3; D is possibly TRBD1 (5 bases). CDR3 length: 14 amino acids. V was shortened by 2 bases and J by 4 bases, with 10 bases between the two germline ends. The V gene's germline CDR1 is MGHRA and CDR2 YSYEKL. The CDR3 region has the DNA TGCGCCAGCAGCCAAACAGGCCCGCCAGATACGCAGTATTTT. It is translated as CASSQTGPPDTQYF.

This chain uses TRBV18 with TRBJ1-1; D gene unclear. CDR1 is KGHSH, CDR2 LQKENI, per germline. This CDR3 spans 14 amino acids. Trimming cost V 1 base and J 1 base, with 7 bases left between them. This chain's CDR3 is CASSPLRQNTEAFF. The DNA of the CDR3 is TGTGCCAGCTCACCACTGAGGCAGAACACTGAAGCTTTCTTT.

This clone was counted a few times. This chain links TRBV30 with TRBJ2-5; D assignment may be TRBD1 or TRBD2 (5 bases each). Germline-derived CDR1 and CDR2 are GTSNPN and SVGIG (reference sequence). The CDR3 runs to 13 residues. Trimming removed 3 bases at V and 1 base at J, with 9 bases between. The CDR3 reads CAWRPGPQETQYF. The CDR3 nucleotides read TGTGCCTGGAGGCCGGGGCCCCAAGAGACCCAGTACTTC.

This sequence joins TRBV27 and TRBJ2-7; 9 nucleotides align to TRBD2. The germline CDR1 and CDR2 sequences are MNHEY and SMNVEV (reference sequence). This CDR3 is 15 amino acids long. The trim removed 7 bases at V and 4 bases at J, leaving 11 bases unmatched. CDR3 sequence: CASTSAAGGFYEQYF. The CDR3 bases are TGTGCCAGCACTTCGGCAGCGGGGGGTTTTTACGAGCAGTACTTC.

The chain recombines TRBV27 with TRBJ2-5; D not resolved. The germline V gene encodes CDR1 MNHEY and CDR2 SMNVEV (reference sequence). The CDR3 runs to 15 residues. Trimming cost V 8 bases and J 4 bases, with 20 bases left between them. CDR3 protein: CASAVGQQPTETQYF. In DNA form, the CDR3 reads TGTGCCAGCGCCGTTGGCCAACAACCTACAGAGACCCAGTACTTC.

The chain links TRBV6-2 or TRBV6-3 to TRBJ1-5; possible D gene TRBD1, 5 bases. Germline V gene data show CDR1 as MNHEY and CDR2 as SVGEGT. V lost 0 bases and J 2 bases, leaving 14 bases between the germline ends. This CDR3 contains 17 residues. The DNA of the CDR3 is TGTGCCAGCAGTTACTCGATGGCAGGGTCGGGCAATCAGCCCCAGCATTTT. Encoded protein: CASSYSMAGSGNQPQHF.

The table lists this clone with a count of one. The chain uses TRBV27 and TRBJ2-6; D possibly corresponds to TRBD1 (6 bases). Germline V CDR1 and CDR2: MNHEY, SMNVEV (reference sequence). CDR3 length: 17 residues. V lost 5 bases, J lost 5 bases, and 19 bases lay in between. CDR3 DNA sequence: TGTGCCAGCAGTCCCACAGGGAGTAGTATCTGGGCCAACGTCCTGACTTTC. It is translated as CASSPTGSSIWANVLTF.

This clone was recorded once. V is TRBV11-2 and J is TRBJ2-2; TRBD1 matches 11 bases. Germline CDR1 SGHAT, CDR2 FQNNGV. Trimming removed 5 bases from V and 5 bases from J; junction bases left unmatched: 7. This CDR3 has 16 residues. The CDR3 is CASSPTGTGGTGELFF. The CDR3 bases are TGTGCCAGCAGCCCGACCGGGACAGGGGGGACCGGGGAGCTGTTTTTT.

This clone was found a few times. The chain combines TRBV7-2 with TRBJ1-4; tentatively, D is TRBD1 (6 bases). The germline gives CDR1 SGHTA, CDR2 FQGNSA. The germline V and J ends were trimmed by 1 base and 10 bases, with 13 bases remaining between them. The CDR3 spans 14 residues. CDR3 bases: TGTGCCAGCAGCTTAGGGGGGGGGCTAGGAAAACTGTTTTTT. Protein sequence: CASSLGGGLGKLFF. The full variable domain, rest sourced from reference TRBV7-2 and TRBJ1-4, is GAGVSQSPSNKVTEKGKDVELRCDPISGHTALYWYRQSLGQGLEFLIYFQGNSAPDKSGLPSDRFSAERTGGSVSTLTIQRTQQEDSAVYLCASSLGGGLGKLFFGSGTQLSVL.

The chain has TRBV29-1 and TRBJ2-5; a weak D match, TRBD1 (6 bases). CDR3 size: 13 residues. Germline CDR1 and CDR2: SQVTM and ANQGSEA. V was cut by 4 bases and J by 2 bases, with 11 bases left in between. The CDR3 nucleotides read TGCAGCGTTGGGAGACAGGCGCAAGAGACCCAGTACTTC. Residues: CSVGRQAQETQYF.

The chain carries TRBV5-1 and TRBJ2-5; unclear D gene. CDR1 is SGHRS, CDR2 YFSETQ, per germline. V gave up 0 bases and J gave up 5 bases, with 11 bases separating them. CDR3 length equals 14 residues. The CDR3 bases are TGCGCCAGCAGCTTGGCGTCAGGTCAGGAGACCCAGTACTTC. Its protein is CASSLASGQETQYF. The full variable domain, with the rest looked up from reference TRBV5-1 and TRBJ2-5, is KAGVTQTPRYLIKTRGQQVTLSCSPISGHRSVSWYQQTPGQGLQFLFEYFSETQRNKGNFPGRFSGRQFSNSRSEMNVSTLELGDSALYLCASSLASGQETQYFGPGTRLLVL.

In this sample, this clone turned up once. This chain joins TRBV7-2 and TRBJ2-1; 7 nucleotides line up with TRBD1. This CDR3 comprises 18 residues. Trimming took 3 bases from V and 6 from J; bases not matched to a gene: 17. CDR1 is SGHTA and CDR2 is FQGNSA in the germline V gene. The CDR3 protein is CASSLSPFPRDRANEQFF. For the CDR3, the DNA is TGTGCCAGCAGCTTGTCCCCGTTTCCCCGGGACAGAGCCAATGAGCAGTTCTTC.

The chain couples TRBV30 to TRBJ1-5, with a weak D call TRBD1 (5 bases). Germline CDR1 is GTSNPN and CDR2 is SVGIG (reference sequence). The CDR3 length is 15 residues. V lost 2 bases to trimming and J lost 0 bases, with 11 bases between them. CDR3 bases: TGTGCCTGGAGTCCTGGACACTATAGCAATCAGCCCCAGCATTTT. It specifies CAWSPGHYSNQPQHF.

The J gene is TRBJ2-5, the V gene TRBV5-1; no reliable D call. V dropped 0 bases and J dropped 9 bases, with 9 bases sitting between them. CDR1 SGHRS and CDR2 YFSETQ come from the germline V gene. The CDR3 is 12 amino acids. The CDR3: CASSLAHQAQYF. In DNA form, the CDR3 reads TGCGCCAGCAGCTTGGCCCATCAGGCCCAGTACTTC.

This chain uses TRBV18 with TRBJ1-1; D is ambiguous. V lost 3 bases, J lost 0 bases, and 11 bases lay in between. In germline, CDR1 is KGHSH, CDR2 LQKENI. The CDR3 is made up of 15 amino acids. The CDR3 is CASSPLNKMNTEAFF. The CDR3 nucleotides read TGTGCCAGCTCACCTCTAAACAAAATGAACACTGAAGCTTTCTTT.

V and J are TRBV29-1 and TRBJ1-1; 7 nucleotides line up with TRBD1. Trimming took 5 bases from V and 2 from J; bases not matched to a gene: 8. The germline V gene has CDR1 SQVTM and CDR2 ANQGSEA. This CDR3 region has 14 residues. DNA of the CDR3: TGCAGCGTTACAGACAGGGTTCAAAACACTGAAGCTTTCTTT. It translates to CSVTDRVQNTEAFF.

Concerning this clone: A junction boundary mismatches the germline segment, possibly from a read error. Within the sample, other DNA sequences also encode this same CDR3. This sequence joins TRBV6-5 and TRBJ2-7; 7 positions agree with TRBD1. This CDR3 has 14 residues. CDR1 and CDR2 (germline): MNHEY, SVGAGI. CDR3 coding DNA: TGTGCCAGCTTGAGGGGGCAAGGCTCCTACGAGCAATACTTC. It codes for CASLRGQGSYEQYF.

V and J are TRBV6-5 and TRBJ1-2; unclear D gene. Trimming pared 6 bases from V and 2 bases from J, leaving 7 bases between. The CDR3 is made up of 12 amino acids. In germline, CDR1 is MNHEY, CDR2 SVGAGI. The CDR3 nucleotides read TGTGCCAGCAGCGACCCCAACTATGGCTACACCTTC. It translates to CASSDPNYGYTF.

This chain joins TRBV11-3 and TRBJ2-5, with unresolved D. The germline CDR1 and CDR2 sequences are SGHNT and YENEEA. CDR3 length: 13 amino acids. V dropped 2 bases and J dropped 2 bases, with 6 bases sitting between them. The CDR3: CASSLIQQETQYF. The CDR3 DNA reads as TGTGCCAGCAGCTTAATTCAGCAAGAGACCCAGTACTTC. Full variable domain (remainder filled in from reference TRBV11-3 and TRBJ2-5): EAGVVQSPRYKIIEKKQPVAFWCNPISGHNTLYWYLQNLGQGPELLIRYENEEAVDDSQLPKDRFSAERLKGVDSTLKIQPAELGDSAVYLCASSLIQQETQYFGPGTRLLVL.